This entry describes one T cell receptor beta chain. The entry originates in a study of cytomegalovirus exposure and HLA in healthy donors. The CDR3 has 14 residues. In the PCR, 60 Vbeta and 13 Jbeta primers were used. Using immunoSEQ multiplex PCR, the repertoire was profiled, and TCRdb retains in-frame clones only, with some absent. The table has 100,000 to 150,000 clones, 80% seen once. This clonotype was obtained from a man aged 25-40 years in good health and CMV-seronegative. This rearrangement joins TRBV21-1 to TRBJ2-7; no check of the table's D call, TRBD2, against the DNA was made. TRBV21-1 is given as a pseudogene. Sequencing was done on a sample of PBMCs. CDR3 residues: CASSKIRPAREQYF. The CDR3 coding sequence is TGTGCCAGCAGCAAGATTCGCCCAGCGAGAGAGCAGTACTTC.